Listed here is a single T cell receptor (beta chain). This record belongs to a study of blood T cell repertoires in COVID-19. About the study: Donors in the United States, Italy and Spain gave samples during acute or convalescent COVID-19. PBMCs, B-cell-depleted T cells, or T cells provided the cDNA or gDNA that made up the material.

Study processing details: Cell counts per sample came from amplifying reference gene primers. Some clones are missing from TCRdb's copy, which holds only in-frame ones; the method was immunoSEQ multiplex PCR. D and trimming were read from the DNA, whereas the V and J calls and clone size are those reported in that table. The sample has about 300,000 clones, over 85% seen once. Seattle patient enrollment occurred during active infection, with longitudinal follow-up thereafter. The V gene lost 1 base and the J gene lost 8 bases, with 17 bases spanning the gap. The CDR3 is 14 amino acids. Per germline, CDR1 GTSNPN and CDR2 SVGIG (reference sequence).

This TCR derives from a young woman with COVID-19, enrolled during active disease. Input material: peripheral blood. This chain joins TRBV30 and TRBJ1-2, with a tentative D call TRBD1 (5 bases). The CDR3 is CAWSGGRGLGGYTF. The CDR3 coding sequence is TGTGCCTGGAGTGGGGGTCGGGGACTCGGCGGCTACACCTTC.